These T cell receptor beta chains were read from a single sample in a study of blood T cell repertoires in COVID-19. Only in-frame clones appear in the TCRdb table, and some are missing; sequencing was by immunoSEQ multiplex PCR. The table includes more than 200,000 clones, approximately 80% detected once. Sequenced material: PBMCs or T cells enriched from blood (not recorded which). Receptors originate from a man aged 55 to 69 who had recovered from COVID-19. CDR3s include the opening cysteine and the closing phenylalanine or tryptophan. The D gene is left open where the match is weak. Clone size is stated in some rows and not others, as once, few, many or a class when expanded.

CDR3 length,V gene,D gene,J gene,clone size,CDR3 DNA,CDR3 protein
17,TRBV30,NA,TRBJ2-7,once,TGTGCCTGGAGTGTACCGCGCCAAACAGTTTACTTCGGAGAGCAGTACTTC,CAWSVPRQTVYFGEQYF
15,TRBV10-3,NA,TRBJ1-2,NA,TGTGCCATCAGTGATAGTGGGAGAGTTGACTATGGCTACACCTTC,CAISDSGRVDYGYTF
14,TRBV30,NA,TRBJ1-4,NA,TGTGCCTGGAGTGTAAGGGGGTGGAATGAAAAACTGTTTTTT,CAWSVRGWNEKLFF
13,TRBV6-6,NA,TRBJ1-2,NA,TGTGCCAGCGTCCCTCAGGTTAACTATGGCTACACCTTC,CASVPQVNYGYTF
17,TRBV3-1/TRBV3-2,TRBD1,TRBJ1-3,NA,TGTGCCAGCAGCCAATTGACCGGGACAGCCTCTGGAAACACCATATATTTT,CASSQLTGTASGNTIYF
16,TRBV7-3,NA,TRBJ2-3,NA,TGTGCCAGCAGCTTAACGGGCCGTGCTAGCACAGATACGCAGTATTTT,CASSLTGRASTDTQYF
16,TRBV11-3,TRBD1,TRBJ1-3,NA,TGTGCCAGCAGCCAACGGACAGGAATCTCTGGAAACACCATATATTTT,CASSQRTGISGNTIYF
14,TRBV6-5,NA,TRBJ2-5,NA,TGTGCCAGCAGTAAACACAACAGAAAAGAGACCCAGTACTTC,CASSKHNRKETQYF
16,TRBV18,NA,TRBJ1-5,once,TGTGCCAGCTCACCGGGGCAGGGGAAGGGCAATCAGCCCCAGCATTTT,CASSPGQGKGNQPQHF
15,TRBV6-1,NA,TRBJ1-3,NA,TGTGCCAGCAGTGAAGTAGAAGGGGGTGGAAACACCATATATTTT,CASSEVEGGGNTIYF
14,TRBV7-9,TRBD1,TRBJ2-3,few,TGTGCCAGCAGCCAACAGGGGGGACCAGATACGCAGTATTTT,CASSQQGGPDTQYF
13,TRBV2,NA,TRBJ2-1,NA,TGTGCCAGCAGTGCCATCTCCTACAATGAGCAGTTCTTC,CASSAISYNEQFF
14,TRBV5-6,NA,TRBJ1-2,NA,TGTGCCAGCAGCTCCCCGCCGAGGGTCTATGGCTACACCTTC,CASSSPPRVYGYTF
14,TRBV24-1,TRBD1,TRBJ1-2,NA,TGTGCCACCAGTGACCGGGGACAGGGCGATGGCTACACCTTC,CATSDRGQGDGYTF
16,TRBV19,TRBD2,TRBJ2-4,NA,TGTGCCAGTAGTTTTTTACTAGCGGGGGCAAAAAACATTCAGTACTTC,CASSFLLAGAKNIQYF
14,TRBV3-1/TRBV3-2,NA,TRBJ1-4,NA,TGTGCCAGCAGCCTGGACCTTCGGGGTGAAAAACTGTTTTTT,CASSLDLRGEKLFF
14,TRBV3-1/TRBV3-2,NA,TRBJ1-1,few,TGTGCCAGCAGCAAAAGGGAGGCCAACACTGAAGCTTTCTTT,CASSKREANTEAFF
15,TRBV11-3,TRBD1,TRBJ1-1,NA,TGTGCCAGCAGCTCCCACCGGGACAGGAACACTGAAGCTTTCTTT,CASSSHRDRNTEAFF
13,TRBV6-1,NA,TRBJ1-2,NA,TGTGCCAGCAGCCAGGACAGCCTTGAGGGCTACACCTTC,CASSQDSLEGYTF
15,TRBV10-3,NA,TRBJ2-7,NA,TGTGCCATCAGTGAGACACAGTCAAGCTCCTACGAGCAGTACTTC,CAISETQSSSYEQYF
17,TRBV18,NA,TRBJ1-2,NA,TGTGCCAGCTCACCTGTGTCCGCTCCCGAGGCTAACTATGGCTACACCTTC,CASSPVSAPEANYGYTF
16,TRBV5-6,NA,TRBJ2-2,NA,TGTGCCAGCAGCTTGTATCCCGAGGTTCACACCGGGGAGCTGTTTTTT,CASSLYPEVHTGELFF
14,TRBV5-1,TRBD1,TRBJ1-2,NA,TGCGCCAGCAGCTTGGTAACCGGACAGGACTCCTCAGCCTTC,CASSLVTGQDSSAF
15,TRBV11-1,TRBD1,TRBJ2-3,NA,TGTGCCAGCAGCTCGGGACAGGGGCGGACAGATACGCAGTATTTT,CASSSGQGRTDTQYF
13,TRBV2,NA,TRBJ2-2,NA,TGTGCCAGCAGACAGCAGGACACCGGGGAGCTGTTTTTT,CASRQQDTGELFF
16,TRBV19,TRBD2,TRBJ2-5,NA,TGTGCCAGTAGCGGACTAGCGGGGACCTCCCAAGAGACCCAGTACTTC,CASSGLAGTSQETQYF
18,TRBV7-9,TRBD1,TRBJ2-1,NA,TGTGCCAGCAGCTTAGCTTATTCCAGGGGGCCCTCCTACAATGAGCAGTTCTTC,CASSLAYSRGPSYNEQFF
15,TRBV24-1,TRBD2,TRBJ2-5,NA,TGTGCCACCAGTGACCAGACTAGCGGGGGGGAGACCCAGTACTTC,CATSDQTSGGETQYF
17,TRBV5-4,TRBD2,TRBJ2-5,NA,TGTGCCAGCAGCTTGGGCGCAGCGGGGGGCCCACAAGAGACCCAGTACTTC,CASSLGAAGGPQETQYF
16,TRBV5-1,TRBD1,TRBJ2-3,once,TGCGCCAGCAGCCACACCGGGACAGGGGGCAGGTATACGCAGTATTTT,CASSHTGTGGRYTQYF
18,TRBV5-1,NA,TRBJ1-1,NA,TGCGCCAGCAGCCCTGTGGGAGAAGGATCCCCAATGAACACTGAAGCTTTCTTT,CASSPVGEGSPMNTEAFF
15,TRBV24-1,NA,TRBJ2-1,few,TGTGCCACCAGTGACCACAAGACGACAAGGAATGAGCAGTTCTTC,CATSDHKTTRNEQFF
12,TRBV29-1,TRBD2,TRBJ2-1,NA,TGCAGCGTTGTGAGCGGGGTAGGTGAGCAGTTCTTC,CSVVSGVGEQFF
14,TRBV2,NA,TRBJ1-4,NA,TGTGCCAGCACTTTAGGACAGATGAATGAAAAACTGTTTTTT,CASTLGQMNEKLFF
19,TRBV7-9,TRBD2,TRBJ2-5,NA,TGTGCCAGCAGCTTATATGTGGGACTAGCGGGGTTGTTCCAAGAGACCCAGTACTTC,CASSLYVGLAGLFQETQYF
15,TRBV6-5,TRBD1,TRBJ2-3,NA,TGTGCCAGCAGGTCGGGACAGGGGGGGACAGATACGCAGTATTTT,CASRSGQGGTDTQYF
14,TRBV3-1/TRBV3-2,TRBD2,TRBJ2-2,NA,TGTGCCAGCAGGACTAGCCAGGGCACCGGGGAGCTGTTTTTT,CASRTSQGTGELFF
13,TRBV20-1,NA,TRBJ2-3,once,TGCAGTGCTAGTGACTCTTCCACAGATACGCAGTATTTT,CSASDSSTDTQYF
14,TRBV6-5,NA,TRBJ2-5,NA,TGTGCCAGCAGTTACAAGATGGACCCCGGGGCCCAGTACTTC,CASSYKMDPGAQYF
15,TRBV24-1,TRBD1,TRBJ1-2,NA,TGTGCCACCAGTGATTCCAGGGGGCGGTTCTATGGCTACACCTTC,CATSDSRGRFYGYTF
19,TRBV18,TRBD1,TRBJ1-6,NA,TGTGCCAGCTCACCAACCGGGACAGGGGGGAACTCCTATAATTCACCCCTCCACTTT,CASSPTGTGGNSYNSPLHF
14,TRBV27,NA,TRBJ1-6,once,TGTGCCAGCAGTATGGGCCGGAATAATTCACCCCTCCACTTT,CASSMGRNNSPLHF
16,TRBV5-1,NA,TRBJ1-1,NA,TGCGCCAGCAGCTCGTCACAGGGCTTATTAGGCACTGAAGCTTTCTTT,CASSSSQGLLGTEAFF
14,TRBV18,TRBD1,TRBJ2-7,few,TGTGCCAGCTCACCAGGACAGGGAGCCTACGAGCAGTACTTC,CASSPGQGAYEQYF
15,TRBV12-5,TRBD1,TRBJ1-2,NA,TGTGCTAGTGGTTCTCGGGACAGAAGAAAGGATGGCTACACCTTC,CASGSRDRRKDGYTF
17,TRBV5-4,NA,TRBJ1-3,few,TGTGCCAGCAGCCCCGGGGGGGGGCTTATTTCTGGAAACACCATATATTTT,CASSPGGGLISGNTIYF
14,TRBV5-1,NA,TRBJ1-2,NA,TGCGCCAGCAGCTTGGGTGGGGGCGGCTATGGCTACACCTTC,CASSLGGGGYGYTF
15,TRBV2,TRBD2,TRBJ2-2,NA,TGTGCCAGCAGTGGTAGCGGGGGCCCTTTCGGGGAGCTGTTTTTT,CASSGSGGPFGELFF
14,TRBV5-1,TRBD1,TRBJ1-3,NA,TGCGCCAGCAGCTCAGGGGGCTCTGGAAACACCATATATTTT,CASSSGGSGNTIYF
15,TRBV19,TRBD1,TRBJ1-2,NA,TGTGCCAGTAGTATAACCGTGACAGGGAGCTATGGCTACACCTTC,CASSITVTGSYGYTF
12,TRBV30,NA,TRBJ2-3,NA,TGTGCGGGGGGTCTTCGCACAGATACGCAGTATTTT,CAGGLRTDTQYF
14,TRBV19,TRBD1,TRBJ2-7,few,TGTGCCAGTAGTATCCGGGACAGACCCTACGAGCAGTACTTC,CASSIRDRPYEQYF
12,TRBV28,NA,TRBJ1-1,NA,TGTGCCAGCAGGCAGGAATCCACTGAAGCTTTCTTT,CASRQESTEAFF
15,TRBV5-1,TRBD1,TRBJ1-4,few,TGCGCCAGCAGCTTGAACACAGGGGATGGGGAAAAACTGTTTTTT,CASSLNTGDGEKLFF
15,TRBV9,NA,TRBJ1-4,NA,TGTGCCAGCAGCGTAGGAAACAGCCTGAATGAAAAACTGTTTTTT,CASSVGNSLNEKLFF
17,TRBV11-2,NA,TRBJ2-3,few,TGTGCCAGCAGCCCCCATAGGGAGGGGGGGGGAGCAGATACGCAGTATTTT,CASSPHREGGGADTQYF
14,TRBV2,TRBD1,TRBJ2-4,NA,TGTGCCAGCAAGAGGGACAGCACCCGGGGCATTCAGTACTTC,CASKRDSTRGIQYF
16,TRBV5-1,NA,TRBJ2-5,NA,TGCGCCAGCAGCTTACACCCGGACCAGGGCGGCCAGACCCAGTACTTC,CASSLHPDQGGQTQYF
13,TRBV5-4,TRBD1,TRBJ1-2,NA,TGTGCCACACCGGGACAGGGGAAGGCGGGCTACACCTTC,CATPGQGKAGYTF
14,TRBV19,NA,TRBJ1-1,NA,TGTGCCAGTGCTTCAGACCGGGAAAACACTGAAGCTTTCTTT,CASASDRENTEAFF